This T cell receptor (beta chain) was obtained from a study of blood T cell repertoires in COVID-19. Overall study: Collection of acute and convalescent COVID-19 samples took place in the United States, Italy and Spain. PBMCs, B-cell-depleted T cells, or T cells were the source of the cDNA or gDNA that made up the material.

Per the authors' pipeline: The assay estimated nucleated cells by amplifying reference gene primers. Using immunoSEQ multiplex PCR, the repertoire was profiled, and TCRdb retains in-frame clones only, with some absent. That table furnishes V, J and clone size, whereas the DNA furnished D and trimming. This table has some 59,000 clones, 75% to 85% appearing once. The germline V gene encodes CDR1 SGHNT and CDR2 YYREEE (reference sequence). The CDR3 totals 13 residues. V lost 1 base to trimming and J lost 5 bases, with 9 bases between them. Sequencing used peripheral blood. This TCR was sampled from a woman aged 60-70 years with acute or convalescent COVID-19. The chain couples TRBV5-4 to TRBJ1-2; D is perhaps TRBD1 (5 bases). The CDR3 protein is CASSLPGEYGYTF. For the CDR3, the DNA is TGTGCCAGCAGCTTGCCGGGGGAATATGGCTACACCTTC.